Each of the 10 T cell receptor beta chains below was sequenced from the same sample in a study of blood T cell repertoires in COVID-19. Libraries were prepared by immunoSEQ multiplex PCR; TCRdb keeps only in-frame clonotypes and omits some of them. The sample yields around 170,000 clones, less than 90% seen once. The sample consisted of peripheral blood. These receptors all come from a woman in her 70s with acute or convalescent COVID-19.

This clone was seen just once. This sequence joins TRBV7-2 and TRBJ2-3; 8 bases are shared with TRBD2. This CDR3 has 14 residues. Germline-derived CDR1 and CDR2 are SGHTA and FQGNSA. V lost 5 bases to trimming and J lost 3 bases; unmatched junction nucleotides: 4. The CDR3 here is CASSPGLATDTQYF. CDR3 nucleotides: TGTGCCAGCAGCCCAGGACTAGCAACAGATACGCAGTATTTT.

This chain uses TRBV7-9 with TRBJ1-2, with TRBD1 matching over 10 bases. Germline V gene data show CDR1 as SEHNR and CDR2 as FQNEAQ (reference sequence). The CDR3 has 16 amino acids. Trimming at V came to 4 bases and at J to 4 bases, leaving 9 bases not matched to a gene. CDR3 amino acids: CASSSMTGGSFYGYTF. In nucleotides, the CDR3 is TGTGCCAGCAGCTCGATGACAGGGGGCTCTTTCTATGGCTACACCTTC.

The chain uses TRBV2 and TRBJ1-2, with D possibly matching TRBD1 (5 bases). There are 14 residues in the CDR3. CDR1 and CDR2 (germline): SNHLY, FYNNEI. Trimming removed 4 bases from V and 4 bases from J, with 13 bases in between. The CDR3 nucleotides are TGTGCCAGCAGTGTAACGGCAGGGTCCTATGGCTACACCTTC. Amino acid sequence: CASSVTAGSYGYTF.

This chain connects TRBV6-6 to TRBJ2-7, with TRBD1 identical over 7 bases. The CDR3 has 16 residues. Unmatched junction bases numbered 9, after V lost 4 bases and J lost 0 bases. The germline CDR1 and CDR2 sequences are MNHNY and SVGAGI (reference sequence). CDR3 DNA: TGTGCCAGCAGTTCCGGGGACAGCTTCGTCTCCTACGAGCAGTACTTC. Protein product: CASSSGDSFVSYEQYF.

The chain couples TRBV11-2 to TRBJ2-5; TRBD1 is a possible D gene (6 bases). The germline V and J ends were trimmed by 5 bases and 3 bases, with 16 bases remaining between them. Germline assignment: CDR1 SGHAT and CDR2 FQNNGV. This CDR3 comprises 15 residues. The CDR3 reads CASSLTGTPKETQYF. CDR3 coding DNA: TGTGCCAGCAGCCTAACCGGGACACCGAAAGAGACCCAGTACTTC.

The CDR3 here is CSGGGTGEAEAFF. The CDR3 DNA is TGCAGCGGGGGGGGGACAGGGGAAGCTGAAGCTTTCTTT. The rearrangement joins TRBV29-1 to TRBJ1-1, with TRBD1 identical over 10 bases. Germline V gene lookup returns CDR1 SQVTM and CDR2 ANQGSEA. The CDR3 consists of 13 residues. Losses at the gene ends were 7 bases for V and 6 bases for J; bases not matched to a gene: 8.

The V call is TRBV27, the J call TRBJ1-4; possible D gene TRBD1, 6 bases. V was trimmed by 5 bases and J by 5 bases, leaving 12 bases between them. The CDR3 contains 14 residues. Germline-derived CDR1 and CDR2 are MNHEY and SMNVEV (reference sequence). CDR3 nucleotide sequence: TGTGCCAGCAGTCCTGCTAGGGGGAATGAAAAACTGTTTTTT. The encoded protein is CASSPARGNEKLFF.

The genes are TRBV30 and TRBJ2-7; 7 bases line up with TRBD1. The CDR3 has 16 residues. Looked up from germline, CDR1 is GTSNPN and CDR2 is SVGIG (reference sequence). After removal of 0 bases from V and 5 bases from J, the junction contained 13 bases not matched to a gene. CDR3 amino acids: CAWSVQGGLFSNEQYF. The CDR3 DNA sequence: TGTGCCTGGAGTGTACAAGGGGGCTTATTTTCTAACGAGCAGTACTTC.

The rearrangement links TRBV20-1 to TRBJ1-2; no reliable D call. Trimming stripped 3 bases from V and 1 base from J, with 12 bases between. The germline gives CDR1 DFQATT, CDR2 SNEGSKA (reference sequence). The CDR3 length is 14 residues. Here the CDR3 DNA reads TGCAGTGCTAGTTTTGGGCAGAATAACTATGGCTACACCTTC. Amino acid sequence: CSASFGQNNYGYTF.

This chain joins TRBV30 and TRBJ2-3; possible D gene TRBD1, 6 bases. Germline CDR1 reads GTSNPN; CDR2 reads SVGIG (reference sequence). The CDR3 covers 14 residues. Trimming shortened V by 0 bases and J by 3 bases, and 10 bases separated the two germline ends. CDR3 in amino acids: CAWSVGTSTDTQYF. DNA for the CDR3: TGTGCCTGGAGTGTGGGGACATCTACAGATACGCAGTATTTT.